This T cell receptor (beta chain) was documented in a study of CD8 T cells in Susac syndrome. Concerning this clonotype itself: One end of the junction is discordant with germline, which a read error may explain.

Those who served as multiple sclerosis controls were treatment-naive patients with stable or active relapsing-remitting disease. It was negative isolation that provided the CD8+ and CD4+ T cells, whereas TEMRA cells were enriched by FACS. The CDR3 is made up of 11 amino acids. Germline V lookup: CDR1 MNHEY, CDR2 SVGEGT. Roughly 0.45 to 1 ug RNA was reverse transcribed with random hexamers. Amplification of TCR beta CDR3 by immunoSEQ multiplex PCR spanned 54 Vbeta and 13 Jbeta. Each CDR3 protein is one row after TCRdb ran MiXCR on the immunoSEQ multiplex PCR reads. The data contain about 400,000 distinct CDR3 sequences, approximately 89% of them singletons.

Material for sequencing was CD8+ T cells from PBMCs. The TCR sequence derives from a human donor with multiple sclerosis. The gene calls are TRBV6-2 or TRBV6-3 and TRBJ1-1; D is uncertain. CDR3 in amino acids: CASSYPEEVFF. As DNA, the CDR3 is TGTGCCAGCAGTTACCCGGAGGAAGTTTTCTTT.